Listed below are T cell receptor beta chains from one sample, sequenced in a study of Graves' ophthalmopathy and Graves' hyperthyroidism. TCRdb re-called the multiplex PCR reads with MiXCR, one entry per CDR3 protein. This sample yields hundreds of thousands of distinct CDR3 sequences, of which about a fifth are seen a single time; approximately 7% belongs to the top ten. The specimen sequenced was peripheral blood. The receptors were sampled from a woman aged 18-29 years with stable Graves' hyperthyroidism. Some clones in this sample may be carry-over from other donors' samples. The conserved cysteine and the conserved F or W are not part of the CDR3 here. Fields, in order: V gene, J gene, CDR3 protein.

V: TRBV2; J: TRBJ1-2; CDR3: ASSGGWARAHYGYT
V: TRBV6-1; J: TRBJ1-5; CDR3: ASSSDIPTYSNQPQH
V: TRBV19; J: TRBJ2-7; CDR3: ASSIRLAGYEQY
V: TRBV5-1; J: TRBJ2-2; CDR3: ASSLMSYTGELF
V: TRBV6-1; J: TRBJ2-5; CDR3: AVVGQETQY
V: TRBV6-1; J: TRBJ1-1; CDR3: ACGGGLNTEAF
V: TRBV11-2; J: TRBJ2-5; CDR3: ASSAWTGGKETQY
V: TRBV12-3/TRBV12-4; J: TRBJ2-5; CDR3: ASSFLGTQY
V: TRBV6-5; J: TRBJ1-1; CDR3: ASSYSGQGAGTEAF
V: TRBV6-1; J: TRBJ1-5; CDR3: ASSEDGRQPQH
V: TRBV20-1; J: TRBJ2-7; CDR3: SARGSSGGHEQY
V: TRBV19; J: TRBJ1-5; CDR3: ASSIGDRGANQPQH
V: TRBV2; J: TRBJ2-2; CDR3: ASSEGPGGTGELF
V: TRBV9; J: TRBJ1-2; CDR3: ASSEPGTEYGYT
V: TRBV30; J: TRBJ2-7; CDR3: AWGTGTHEQY
V: TRBV5-1; J: TRBJ2-2; CDR3: ASSPPGTANTGELF